This T cell receptor (beta chain) comes out of a study of T cell repertoires in cytomegalovirus infection. Whole-study context: HLA-C-restricted CMV epitopes, recently identified, and well-studied HLA-B-restricted ones were used by the study. It can be stated that public TCR beta signatures indicated CMV infection as well as a matching HLA type.

The CDR3 spans 14 residues. Germline CDR1 LNHDA, CDR2 SQIVND (reference sequence). The V and J ends lost 3 bases and 3 bases respectively, with 11 bases between them. Details on this clonotype: Its specificity is unknown.

TCRdb re-analysed the reads in MiXCR, keeping a single row per CDR3 protein. The sample gives approximately 990,000 distinct CDR3 sequences, approximately 31% of which show up once; more than 12% is in the top ten. J is TRBJ1-1 and V is TRBV19, with a possible D match to TRBD1 (6 bases). Sequenced here: cultured CD8+ T cells from PBMCs, sampled from culture after CMV antigen stimulation. The sequence derives from a human donor in good health (CMV status not recorded). Some clones in this sample may be carry-over from other donors' samples. CDR3 amino acids: CASSIRGPYTEAFF. CDR3 bases: TGTGCCAGTAGTATCAGGGGCCCCTACACTGAAGCTTTCTTT.